The clone carrying this T cell receptor (beta chain) was counted a few times. Antigen specificity is unknown. The data stem from a study of cytomegalovirus exposure and HLA in healthy donors. Whole-study findings and limits: Presence/absence analyses rested on an assumption that sequencing depth was roughly uniform across donors.

PCR amplification relied on 60 Vbeta primers (plus 13 Jbeta primers). Assay used: immunoSEQ multiplex PCR; TCRdb lists only in-frame clones, some missing. The table lists roughly 130,000 clones, around 86% of them singletons. The CDR3 spans 18 residues. Trimming took 5 bases from V and 4 from J, leaving 23 bases between them. From germline, CDR1 is SGHVS and CDR2 FQNEAQ. Specimen: PBMCs. This clonotype originated in a man aged 25-45 years in good health and CMV-seronegative. This chain joins TRBV7-8 and TRBJ2-2; tentatively, D is TRBD2 (6 bases). CDR3 DNA: TGTGCCAGCAGCAGGGAAACTGGTCTCTGGGAGGCCACCGGGGAGCTGTTTTTT. It is translated as CASSRETGLWEATGELFF.